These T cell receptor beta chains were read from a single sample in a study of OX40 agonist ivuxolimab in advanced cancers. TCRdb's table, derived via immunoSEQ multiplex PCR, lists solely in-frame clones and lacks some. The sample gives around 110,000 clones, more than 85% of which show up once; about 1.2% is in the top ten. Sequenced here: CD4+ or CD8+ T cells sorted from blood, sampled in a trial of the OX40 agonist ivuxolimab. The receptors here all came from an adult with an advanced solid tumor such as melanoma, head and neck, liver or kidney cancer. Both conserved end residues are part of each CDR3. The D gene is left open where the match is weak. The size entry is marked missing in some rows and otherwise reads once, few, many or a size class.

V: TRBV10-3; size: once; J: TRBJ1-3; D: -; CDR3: CAARSISGNTIYF; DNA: TGTGCCGCCCGTTCGATCTCTGGAAACACCATATATTTT
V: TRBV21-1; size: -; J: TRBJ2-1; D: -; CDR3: CASRAGTGINEQFF; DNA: TGTGCCAGCAGAGCTGGGACAGGGATCAATGAGCAGTTCTTC
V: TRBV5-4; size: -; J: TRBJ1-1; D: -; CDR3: CASSLARGNTEAFF; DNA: TGTGCCAGCAGCTTGGCCCGGGGCAACACTGAAGCTTTCTTT
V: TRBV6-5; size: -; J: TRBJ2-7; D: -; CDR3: CASSYSHGTYEQYF; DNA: TGTGCCAGCAGTTACTCACACGGGACCTACGAGCAGTACTTC
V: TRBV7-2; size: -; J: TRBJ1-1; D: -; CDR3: CASSLWPSGLNTEAFF; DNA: TGTGCCAGCAGCTTATGGCCTTCGGGGCTGAACACTGAAGCTTTCTTT
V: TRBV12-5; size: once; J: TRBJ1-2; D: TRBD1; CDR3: CASSGPDRGMFDYTF; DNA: TGTGCTAGTTCGGGGCCTGACAGGGGCATGTTCGACTACACCTTC
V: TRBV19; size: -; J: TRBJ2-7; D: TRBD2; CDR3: CASSTLAGGLYEQYF; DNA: TGTGCCAGTAGTACGTTAGCGGGAGGACTCTACGAGCAGTACTTC
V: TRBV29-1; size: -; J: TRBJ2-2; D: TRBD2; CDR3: CSGYQRAGGTGELFF; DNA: TGCAGCGGGTATCAGCGGGCGGGGGGCACCGGGGAGCTGTTTTTT
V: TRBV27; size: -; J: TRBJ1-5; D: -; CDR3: CASLKLGEGDQPQHF; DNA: TGTGCCAGCTTGAAACTGGGGGAGGGAGATCAGCCCCAGCATTTT
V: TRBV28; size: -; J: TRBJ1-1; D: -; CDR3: CASKTDGNTEAFF; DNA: TGTGCCAGCAAGACCGACGGGAACACTGAAGCTTTCTTT
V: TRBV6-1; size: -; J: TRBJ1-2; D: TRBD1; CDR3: CASSSRDRAYGYTF; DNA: TGTGCCAGCAGTTCAAGGGACAGGGCTTATGGCTACACCTTC
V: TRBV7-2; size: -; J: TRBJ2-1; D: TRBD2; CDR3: CASSLGGVAGVFF; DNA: TGTGCCAGCAGCTTAGGCGGAGTAGCGGGTGTGTTCTTC
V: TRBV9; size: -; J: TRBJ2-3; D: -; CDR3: CASSPRTTADTQYF; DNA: TGTGCCAGCAGCCCACGGACTACCGCAGATACGCAGTATTTT
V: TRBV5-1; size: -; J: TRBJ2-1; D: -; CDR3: CASSSRQVSGDEQFF; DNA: TGCGCCAGCAGCTCCCGGCAGGTCTCGGGTGATGAGCAGTTCTTC